This paragraph covers one T cell receptor beta chain sequence. Its target is unknown. The data are from a study of cytomegalovirus exposure and HLA in healthy donors. Overall study results and limits: The tendency of first-cohort TCR clusters to co-occur in the 120 or so validation repertoires was the finding of a later analysis.

The donors were part of the validation cohort of 120 subjects. That cohort was separate from the first cohort, which comprised 666 subjects. CDR3 size: 17 residues. V lost 3 bases and J lost 7, with 22 bases in between. Germline-derived CDR1 and CDR2 are SGHAT and FQNNGV. Using immunoSEQ multiplex PCR, the repertoire was profiled, and TCRdb retains in-frame clones only, with some absent. The sample holds about 120,000 clones; 85% are singletons and the top ten take 2.1%. The chain is built from TRBV11-2 and TRBJ2-1; TRBD2 might be the D (5 bases). Sequenced material: PBMCs. This receptor was identified in a woman aged 30 to 39 in good health and CMV-seronegative. Here the CDR3 reads CASSLVGSVLGINEQFF. In nucleotides, the CDR3 is TGTGCCAGCAGCTTGGTTGGTAGCGTCCTAGGGATTAATGAGCAGTTCTTC.